Each of the 9 T cell receptor beta chains below was sequenced from the same sample in a study of OX40 agonist ivuxolimab in advanced cancers. Measured with immunoSEQ multiplex PCR; TCRdb has only the in-frame clones, and not every one. The table has roughly 26,000 clones, 75% to 80% seen once. The specimen was CD4+ or CD8+ T cells sorted from blood, collected in a trial of the OX40 agonist ivuxolimab. All receptors come from an adult with an advanced solid tumor such as melanoma, head and neck, liver or kidney cancer.

CDR3 DNA: TGTGCCAGCAGTCTTGGGGGGGGGTATGAGCAGTTCTTC. Translation: CASSLGGGYEQFF. V gene TRBV28 combines with J gene TRBJ2-1; 7 positions agree with TRBD2. Germline CDR1 is MDHEN and CDR2 is SYDVKM. The CDR3 has 13 amino acids. V lost 5 bases and J lost 8; bases outside the gene matches: 6.

V gene TRBV9 combines with J gene TRBJ2-3, with 9 bases matching TRBD1. Looked up from germline, CDR1 is SGDLS and CDR2 is YYNGEE. The CDR3 is 16 residues long. V was clipped by 4 bases and J by 6 bases; unmatched bases: 12. The chain's CDR3 is CASSLPRDRADDTQYF. The CDR3 nucleotides are TGTGCCAGCAGCCTACCCCGGGACAGGGCGGATGATACGCAGTATTTT. Together with reference TRBV9 and TRBJ2-3, the CDR3 gives the full variable domain: DSGVTQTPKHLITATGQRVTLRCSPRSGDLSVYWYQQSLDQGLQFLIQYYNGEERAKGNILERFSAQQFPDLHSELNLSSLELGDSALYFCASSLPRDRADDTQYFGPGTRLTVL.

This sequence joins TRBV19 and TRBJ2-5, with 8 positions matching TRBD2. This CDR3 region has 13 residues. From germline, CDR1 is LNHDA and CDR2 SQIVND (reference sequence). The ends lost 4 bases at V and 4 bases at J; junction bases unmatched: 2. CDR3 bases: TGTGCCAGTAGTAGCCGGGAGGGAGAGACCCAGTACTTC. This encodes CASSSREGETQYF.

This chain links TRBV4-1 with TRBJ2-7, with 9 bases matching TRBD2. The CDR3 consists of 15 residues. V shed 4 bases and J 0 bases; nucleotides not matched to a gene: 4. CDR1 MGHRA and CDR2 YSYEKL come from the germline V gene. The CDR3 sequence is CASSLSGGSSYEQYF. In DNA, the CDR3 is TGCGCCAGCAGCCTGAGCGGGGGGAGCTCCTACGAGCAGTACTTC.

This clone appeared a few times. The V and J genes are TRBV28 and TRBJ2-2; tentatively, D is TRBD1 or TRBD2 (5 bases each). With 10 bases removed from V and 3 bases from J, the gap between germline ends came to 15 bases. CDR1 and CDR2 from the germline V gene are MDHEN and SYDVKM. The CDR3 consists of 14 residues. CDR3 nucleotides: TGTGCCACTAACTCCGGGACCTACACCGGGGAGCTGTTTTTT. It translates to CATNSGTYTGELFF.

The chain employs TRBV5-6 and TRBJ1-6; D is undetermined. CDR3 length equals 15 residues. V was clipped by 1 base and J by 11 bases, with 16 bases between them. The germline V gene encodes CDR1 SGHDT and CDR2 YYEEEE. CDR3 bases: TGTGCCAGCAGCTTGACAGATCTCTATCAACCACCCCTCCACTTT. This sequence encodes CASSLTDLYQPPLHF.

V usage is TRBV28 and J usage is TRBJ1-2; D perhaps matches TRBD1 (5 bases). The CDR3 extends over 15 amino acids. CDR1 and CDR2 from the germline V gene are MDHEN and SYDVKM. V shed 2 bases and J shed 4 bases, with 14 bases lying between them. For the CDR3, the DNA is TGTGCCAGCAGTTTAGTACGGGGGGGAGGCTATGGCTACACCTTC. It codes for CASSLVRGGGYGYTF.

This chain links TRBV16 with TRBJ2-3; D unclear. V was trimmed by 4 bases and J by 3 bases, leaving 5 bases between them. This CDR3 region has 12 residues. Looked up from germline, CDR1 is KGHSY and CDR2 is FQNENV. CDR3 DNA: TGTGCCAGCAGCCCAAATACAGATACGCAGTATTTT. As protein: CASSPNTDTQYF.

The chain employs TRBV9 and TRBJ2-4; no firm D call. Germline CDR1 reads SGDLS; CDR2 reads YYNGEE. CDR3 size: 14 residues. Deletions cut 4 bases from V and 6 bases from J, with 14 bases between. The CDR3 here is CASSLAEHTNIQYF. The DNA for the CDR3 is TGTGCCAGCAGCTTAGCAGAGCACACAAACATTCAGTACTTC.